This is a list of T cell receptor beta chains from one sample in a study of T cell responses to AZD1222 COVID-19 vaccine. Clones were read by immunoSEQ multiplex PCR, and TCRdb kept only the in-frame ones, dropping some. The table includes about 130,000 clones, roughly 88% detected once. Sequences were derived from peripheral blood, sampled on day 0 of MenACWY control vaccination. All receptors derive from an adult in good health. The CDR3 runs from the conserved cysteine through the conserved F or W. D genes are given only for firm matches. Not all rows give a size; the values are once, few, many and, for expanded clones, a class.

v_call,j_call,clone_size,d_call,cdr3_nt,cdr3_aa
TRBV7-9,TRBJ2-7,.,.,TGTGCCAGCAGCTTAGGGCCGGACGAGCAGTACTTC,CASSLGPDEQYF
TRBV28,TRBJ1-2,.,.,TGTGCCAGCACCCCTCCCGGGGGCGCAAACTATGGCTACACCTTC,CASTPPGGANYGYTF
TRBV6-5,TRBJ1-2,.,.,TGTGCCAGCCTGGGTGGCTATGGCTACACCTTC,CASLGGYGYTF
TRBV30,TRBJ2-3,.,.,TGTGCCTGGAGTTACCAGCGTGGGGGCACAGATACGCAGTATTTT,CAWSYQRGGTDTQYF
TRBV11-3,TRBJ1-6,.,.,TGTGCCAAAAAACTGGGCATAACGGGGAATTCACCCCTCCACTTT,CAKKLGITGNSPLHF
TRBV2,TRBJ2-2,.,TRBD1,TGTGCCAGCAGCCGGACAGGGGGAGAGGAGCTGTTTTTT,CASSRTGGEELFF
TRBV18,TRBJ1-4,once,.,TGTGCCAGCTCACCGGGGGGCGGTGAAAAACTGTTTTTT,CASSPGGGEKLFF
TRBV7-2,TRBJ2-7,.,TRBD1,TGTGCCAGCAGCTTAAGACAGGGACCCTACGAGCAGTACTTC,CASSLRQGPYEQYF
TRBV29-1,TRBJ1-1,.,.,TGCAGCGTTGTTCGTTCCGGTAGTGAAGCTTTCTTT,CSVVRSGSEAFF
TRBV4-2,TRBJ1-1,once,.,TGTGCCAGCAGCCCAGAGGGGAGCGAGGTCGCTGAAGCTTTCTTT,CASSPEGSEVAEAFF
TRBV5-6,TRBJ2-1,.,TRBD1,TGTGCCAGCAGCTGGGGGGACAGGGCCATCGATGAGCAGTTCTTC,CASSWGDRAIDEQFF
TRBV4-1,TRBJ2-4,.,TRBD2,TGCGCCAGCAGCCACGAGGGGGCGGGAGGGTCCCAAAACATTCAGTACTTC,CASSHEGAGGSQNIQYF
TRBV20-1,TRBJ2-3,.,.,TGCAGTGCTAGTCGGGAGAGCACAGATACGCAGTATTTT,CSASRESTDTQYF
TRBV27,TRBJ2-1,.,.,TGTGCCAGCAGTTCATCCCGAGGGGAGTCAGCATACAATGAGCAGTTCTTC,CASSSSRGESAYNEQFF
TRBV3-1/TRBV3-2,TRBJ2-3,.,.,TGTGCCAGCAGCCAACCCGGGGCCGGGTTCCAAGGGGGTGGCACGCAGTATTTT,CASSQPGAGFQGGGTQYF
TRBV13,TRBJ2-7,.,TRBD1,TGTGCCAGCAGCCCGGGGACAGGGGTGGACTACGAGCAGTACTTC,CASSPGTGVDYEQYF
TRBV5-4,TRBJ2-7,.,TRBD1,TGTGCCAGCAGCTTATGGGACAGGGGGCTCTACGAGCAGTACTTC,CASSLWDRGLYEQYF
TRBV29-1,TRBJ2-3,once,TRBD2,TGCAGCGTTGAGGGGACTAGCGGCTCTAGCACAGATACGCAGTATTTT,CSVEGTSGSSTDTQYF
TRBV30,TRBJ2-1,once,TRBD2,TGTGCCTGGAGTGTCGTAGCGGGAGCGCATGAGCAGTTCTTC,CAWSVVAGAHEQFF
TRBV29-1,TRBJ2-1,.,TRBD2,TGCAGCGTTGAACCTCTAGCGGGAGGTTGGTACAATGAGCAGTTCTTC,CSVEPLAGGWYNEQFF
TRBV2,TRBJ2-7,.,TRBD2,TGTGCCAGCCGCGAGGGACTAGCGTTGGGCTACGAGCAGTACTTC,CASREGLALGYEQYF
TRBV5-1,TRBJ2-1,.,.,TGCGCCAGCAGCTTGGCGTCTAGCTACAATGAGCAGTTCTTC,CASSLASSYNEQFF
TRBV11-2,TRBJ1-1,.,.,TGTGCCAGCAGTTACGCGCTGCCCATGAACACTGAAGCTTTCTTT,CASSYALPMNTEAFF
TRBV12-3/TRBV12-4,TRBJ1-5,.,.,TGTGCCAGCAGTTTAAGGGACCAGCCCCAGCATTTT,CASSLRDQPQHF
TRBV10-3,TRBJ2-3,.,.,TGTGCCATCAGTCCAAATAGACAGCGAGGCACAGATACGCAGTATTTT,CAISPNRQRGTDTQYF
TRBV11-2,TRBJ2-7,.,.,TGTGCCAGCAGGTCGCTCCGGGACCCTCAACGGCAGTACTTC,CASRSLRDPQRQYF
TRBV9,TRBJ1-5,.,.,TGTGCCAGCAGCGTAGAAGCAGGTTCTCAGCCCCAGCATTTT,CASSVEAGSQPQHF
TRBV28,TRBJ1-3,.,TRBD1,TGTGCCAGCAGACAACGGGACAGGTCGAGCTCTGGAAACACCATATATTTT,CASRQRDRSSSGNTIYF
TRBV11-1,TRBJ2-7,once,.,TGTGCCAGCAGCGTTTATGTTACTGACTACGAGCAGTACTTC,CASSVYVTDYEQYF
TRBV7-2,TRBJ2-7,.,.,TGTGCCAGCAGCCCCCTAGCGTATTCCGAGCAGTACTTC,CASSPLAYSEQYF
TRBV30,TRBJ1-4,.,.,TGTGCCTGGAGTGTACAGGGCCGCGAAAAACTGTTTTTT,CAWSVQGREKLFF
TRBV5-4,TRBJ2-7,.,.,TGTGCCAGCAGCTCCGGGGGCGGCGAGCAGTACTTC,CASSSGGGEQYF
TRBV19,TRBJ1-2,.,.,TGTGCCAGAGCAAGGCGGTACGCGGCACACTATGGCTACACCTTC,CARARRYAAHYGYTF
TRBV5-1,TRBJ2-7,.,TRBD2,TGCGCCAGCAAGCTCGGACTAGCGGGAGGTGAGCAGTACTTC,CASKLGLAGGEQYF
TRBV5-1,TRBJ1-3,.,.,TGCGCCAGCAGCTCCCTGGGGGGAGGCGGAAACACCATATATTTT,CASSSLGGGGNTIYF
TRBV2,TRBJ1-1,many,.,TGTGCCAGCAGTGCGGACAGGAACACTGAAGCTTTCTTT,CASSADRNTEAFF
TRBV28,TRBJ1-5,.,.,TGTGCCAGCAGAACCGGGGGGCATAGCAATCAGCCCCAGCATTTT,CASRTGGHSNQPQHF
TRBV21-1,TRBJ1-2,few,.,TGTGCCAGCAGCAAAGCGCCGACCAAACCATTCTATGGCTACACCTTC,CASSKAPTKPFYGYTF
TRBV24-1,TRBJ2-1,.,.,TGTGCCACCAGTGATGTTAGGGGCAGGGGGGGTGAGCAGTTCTTC,CATSDVRGRGGEQFF
TRBV19,TRBJ2-7,once,.,TGTGCCAGTAGTATATCCGTCTCCTACGAGCAGTACTTC,CASSISVSYEQYF
TRBV24-1,TRBJ2-1,.,TRBD1,TGTGCCACCAGTGACCCCGACAGGGGCGCCTACAATGAGCAGTTCTTC,CATSDPDRGAYNEQFF
TRBV11-2,TRBJ1-6,.,.,TGTGCCAGCAGCGCACCACAGGGTCATTCACCCCTCCACTTT,CASSAPQGHSPLHF
TRBV2,TRBJ2-6,.,.,TGTGCCAGCTCAGACGTGGAAAGCTCTGGGGCCAACGTCCTGACTTTC,CASSDVESSGANVLTF
TRBV19,TRBJ2-1,.,.,TGTGCCAGTAGTATAGCTAATGGACAGTACAATGAGCAGTTCTTC,CASSIANGQYNEQFF
TRBV2,TRBJ2-4,.,TRBD1,TGTGCCAGCAGAATGACAGGGGGCGCAGCCAAAAACATTCAGTACTTC,CASRMTGGAAKNIQYF
TRBV6-5,TRBJ1-1,.,.,TGTGCCAGCAGTTCATACCAGGAGACTGAAGCTTTCTTT,CASSSYQETEAFF
TRBV6-5,TRBJ1-1,.,.,TGTGCCAGCAGCCAGGGAGTTCGAACTGAAGCTTTCTTT,CASSQGVRTEAFF
TRBV5-1,TRBJ1-1,.,.,TGCGCCAGCAGCCGTGGACAAGCGAACACTGAAGCTTTCTTT,CASSRGQANTEAFF
TRBV2,TRBJ2-7,.,.,TGTGCCAGCAGTGGGGGTCGACAGACCTACGAGCAGTACTTC,CASSGGRQTYEQYF
TRBV5-5,TRBJ1-2,.,.,TGTGCCAGCAGCTTGGTCATCGGAGGTGGCTATGGCTACACCTTC,CASSLVIGGGYGYTF
TRBV7-7,TRBJ2-7,.,TRBD2,TGTGCCAGCAGCTTAGGTGTAGCGGGAGTAGACGAGCAGTACTTC,CASSLGVAGVDEQYF
TRBV19,TRBJ2-1,once,TRBD2,TGTGCCAGTAGTATAGGCGGGAGGGTCGCCTACAATGAGCAGTTCTTC,CASSIGGRVAYNEQFF
TRBV27,TRBJ2-3,.,TRBD2,TGTGCCACCGCCCCCCAGCGACTAGCGGGGGAACGCACAGATACGCAGTATTTT,CATAPQRLAGERTDTQYF
TRBV5-1,TRBJ1-6,.,.,TGCGCCAGCAGCTTGGAGGGCCCGGGGAGGAATTCACCCCTCCACTTT,CASSLEGPGRNSPLHF
TRBV5-4,TRBJ1-2,.,TRBD1,TGTGCCAGCAGTTTACGTTGGGACAGGGGGCGAGGCTACACCTTC,CASSLRWDRGRGYTF